The rows below give T cell receptor beta chains drawn from one sample of a study of blood T cell repertoires in COVID-19. Data came from immunoSEQ multiplex PCR; TCRdb stores just in-frame clones and leaves some out. The sample contains about 310,000 clones, about nine tenths of which appear only once. The sequenced sample was PBMCs or T cells enriched from blood (not recorded which). These TCRs come from a man between 60 and 70 years old who had recovered from COVID-19. Both conserved end residues are part of each CDR3. D genes are given only for firm matches. Expanded clones are given a class, and other clones once, few, many or no size at all.

d_call: TRBD1; cdr3_length: 14; clone_size: NA; v_call: TRBV19; j_call: TRBJ1-5; cdr3_nt: TGTGCCAGTACGAATCAGGGGGCAGGAGAGCCCCAGCATTTT; cdr3_aa: CASTNQGAGEPQHF
d_call: TRBD1; cdr3_length: 15; clone_size: NA; v_call: TRBV6-1; j_call: TRBJ2-7; cdr3_nt: TGTGCCAGCAGTGAAATAGACAGGGCAAAGTACGAGCAGTACTTC; cdr3_aa: CASSEIDRAKYEQYF
d_call: TRBD2; cdr3_length: 14; clone_size: NA; v_call: TRBV6-5; j_call: TRBJ2-7; cdr3_nt: TGTGCCAGCGGGCGTAGCGGGAGGTTCTACGAGCAGTACTTC; cdr3_aa: CASGRSGRFYEQYF
d_call: NA; cdr3_length: 15; clone_size: NA; v_call: TRBV4-1; j_call: TRBJ1-1; cdr3_nt: TGCGCCAGCAGCCACTCCGACAGACAAAACACTGAAGCTTTCTTT; cdr3_aa: CASSHSDRQNTEAFF
d_call: NA; cdr3_length: 16; clone_size: NA; v_call: TRBV2; j_call: TRBJ1-3; cdr3_nt: TGTGCCAGCAGTGAAAGGAGGGGTTCATCTGGAAACACCATATATTTT; cdr3_aa: CASSERRGSSGNTIYF
d_call: NA; cdr3_length: 12; clone_size: NA; v_call: TRBV6-5; j_call: TRBJ1-4; cdr3_nt: TGTGCCAGCAACAGTGACAGTGGAAAACTGTTTTTT; cdr3_aa: CASNSDSGKLFF
d_call: TRBD1; cdr3_length: 15; clone_size: once; v_call: TRBV9; j_call: TRBJ2-5; cdr3_nt: TGTGCCAGCAGCTTCCGGACAGGGATTGGGGAGACCCAGTACTTC; cdr3_aa: CASSFRTGIGETQYF
d_call: NA; cdr3_length: 15; clone_size: once; v_call: TRBV19; j_call: TRBJ2-1; cdr3_nt: TGTGCCAGTAGTATTTCGGTGAGCTCCTACAATGAGCAGTTCTTC; cdr3_aa: CASSISVSSYNEQFF
d_call: NA; cdr3_length: 13; clone_size: NA; v_call: TRBV27; j_call: TRBJ1-5; cdr3_nt: TGTGCCAGCAGTCCTGGTTCCGGTCAGCCCCAGCATTTT; cdr3_aa: CASSPGSGQPQHF
d_call: NA; cdr3_length: 12; clone_size: NA; v_call: TRBV2; j_call: TRBJ2-1; cdr3_nt: TGTGCCAGCAGCCTACAGGGAAGTGAGCAGTTCTTC; cdr3_aa: CASSLQGSEQFF
d_call: NA; cdr3_length: 15; clone_size: NA; v_call: TRBV30; j_call: TRBJ1-6; cdr3_nt: TGTGCCTGGAGGCCCGGACAGCTCTATAATTCACCCCTCCACTTT; cdr3_aa: CAWRPGQLYNSPLHF
d_call: NA; cdr3_length: 13; clone_size: NA; v_call: TRBV3-1/TRBV3-2; j_call: TRBJ1-2; cdr3_nt: TGTGCCAGCAGCCGACTCTTCCGCTATGGCTACACCTTC; cdr3_aa: CASSRLFRYGYTF
d_call: NA; cdr3_length: 13; clone_size: NA; v_call: TRBV7-2; j_call: TRBJ2-7; cdr3_nt: TGTGCCAGCAGCTTAAGACTAATCGGGGAGCAGTACTTC; cdr3_aa: CASSLRLIGEQYF
d_call: NA; cdr3_length: 16; clone_size: NA; v_call: TRBV5-4; j_call: TRBJ2-3; cdr3_nt: TGTGCCAGCAGCTCCCCCGGAGGGGTCTACACAGATACGCAGTATTTT; cdr3_aa: CASSSPGGVYTDTQYF
d_call: NA; cdr3_length: 14; clone_size: NA; v_call: TRBV19; j_call: TRBJ1-1; cdr3_nt: TGTGCCAGTAGTCAGGGCAGTGGGATTGATGAAGCTTTCTTT; cdr3_aa: CASSQGSGIDEAFF
d_call: NA; cdr3_length: 16; clone_size: NA; v_call: TRBV19; j_call: TRBJ1-1; cdr3_nt: TGTGCCAGTAGTACCCGGAGGGGCGGAAGGAACACTGAAGCTTTCTTT; cdr3_aa: CASSTRRGGRNTEAFF
d_call: TRBD2; cdr3_length: 14; clone_size: NA; v_call: TRBV5-1; j_call: TRBJ2-7; cdr3_nt: TGCGCCAGCAGCGAGGGACTAGGAGACTACGAGCAGTACTTC; cdr3_aa: CASSEGLGDYEQYF
d_call: NA; cdr3_length: 16; clone_size: once; v_call: TRBV28; j_call: TRBJ1-4; cdr3_nt: TGTGCCAGCAGTCTAGCGGGCGTCAGGAGTAATGAAAAACTGTTTTTT; cdr3_aa: CASSLAGVRSNEKLFF
d_call: NA; cdr3_length: 16; clone_size: NA; v_call: TRBV2; j_call: TRBJ2-6; cdr3_nt: TGTGCCAGCGGAAGGCAGGTGCGCTCTGGGGCCAACGTCCTGACTTTC; cdr3_aa: CASGRQVRSGANVLTF
d_call: TRBD1; cdr3_length: 15; clone_size: NA; v_call: TRBV6-5; j_call: TRBJ1-5; cdr3_nt: TGTGCCACCTTACCTACAGGGGGAGGCAATCAGCCCCAGCATTTT; cdr3_aa: CATLPTGGGNQPQHF
d_call: NA; cdr3_length: 14; clone_size: once; v_call: TRBV28; j_call: TRBJ1-5; cdr3_nt: TGTGCCAGCAGCCAGGCGGGTAGGAATCAGCCCCAGCATTTT; cdr3_aa: CASSQAGRNQPQHF
d_call: NA; cdr3_length: 17; clone_size: NA; v_call: TRBV6-2/TRBV6-3; j_call: TRBJ1-4; cdr3_nt: TGTGCCAGCAGTGACAGGCGCCAGTTAATGATTGATGAAAAACTGTTTTTT; cdr3_aa: CASSDRRQLMIDEKLFF
d_call: TRBD2; cdr3_length: 15; clone_size: NA; v_call: TRBV2; j_call: TRBJ2-1; cdr3_nt: TGTGCCAGCAGTAAACTAGCGGGAGTTAACAATGAGCAGTTCTTC; cdr3_aa: CASSKLAGVNNEQFF
d_call: TRBD1; cdr3_length: 16; clone_size: NA; v_call: TRBV5-1; j_call: TRBJ2-1; cdr3_nt: TGCGCCAGCAGCTTGATAGGGACAGGGCTCTACAATGAGCAGTTCTTC; cdr3_aa: CASSLIGTGLYNEQFF
d_call: TRBD1; cdr3_length: 13; clone_size: NA; v_call: TRBV2; j_call: TRBJ1-2; cdr3_nt: TGTGCCAGCTCCGGGACAGGGGGCTATGGCTACACCTTC; cdr3_aa: CASSGTGGYGYTF
d_call: TRBD2; cdr3_length: 14; clone_size: once; v_call: TRBV6-5; j_call: TRBJ2-1; cdr3_nt: TGTGCCAGCAGTTATATCCGGGAGGGTCGTGAGCAGTTCTTC; cdr3_aa: CASSYIREGREQFF
d_call: NA; cdr3_length: 15; clone_size: few; v_call: TRBV6-2/TRBV6-3; j_call: TRBJ1-5; cdr3_nt: TGTGCCAGCAGCCTGGACAGAGACCTAAATCAGCCCCAGCATTTT; cdr3_aa: CASSLDRDLNQPQHF
d_call: NA; cdr3_length: 13; clone_size: NA; v_call: TRBV7-2; j_call: TRBJ1-2; cdr3_nt: TGTGCCAGCAGCTTAGACAGTACCTATGGCTACACCTTC; cdr3_aa: CASSLDSTYGYTF